These 9 T cell receptor beta chains were sequenced from one sample in a study of Tregs in tolerant kidney transplant recipients. TCRdb's copy holds only in-frame clones and misses some; the assay was immunoSEQ multiplex PCR. The sample consists of 240,000 or so clones, more than 65% of them appearing once. Input material: CD4+ T cells from blood. Source of these receptors: a human donor in good health.

The chain carries TRBV18 and TRBJ1-5; 8 bases are a match to TRBD1. This CDR3 is built from 13 residues. Germline lookup yields CDR1 KGHSH and CDR2 LQKENI. The V gene end was trimmed by 6 bases and the J gene end by 4 bases; junction bases not matched to a gene: 2. CDR3 DNA: TGTGCCAGCTCGGGACAGGCTAATCAGCCCCAGCATTTT. This sequence encodes CASSGQANQPQHF.

To note about this clone: This sample also contains other DNA sequences that code for the same CDR3. The chain links TRBV5-1 to TRBJ1-2, with 8 bases aligning to TRBD1. V lost 1 base and J lost 4; bases outside the gene matches: 3. The CDR3 consists of 14 residues. Germline-derived CDR1 and CDR2 are SGHRS and YFSETQ. The CDR3 sequence is CASSLNRGAYGYTF. In nucleotides, the CDR3 is TGCGCCAGCAGCTTGAACAGGGGGGCCTATGGCTACACCTTC.

V and J are TRBV4-2 and TRBJ1-1; the D gene is possibly TRBD1 (6 bases). The CDR3 sequence is 18 residues long. V lost 0 bases and J lost 5, with 22 bases in between. The germline V gene has CDR1 LGHNA and CDR2 YNFKEQ. In DNA form, the CDR3 reads TGTGCCAGCAGCCAAGATCTATATTCCAAGGGGGGCAGGACTGAAGCTTTCTTT. The encoded protein is CASSQDLYSKGGRTEAFF.

The chain carries TRBV21-1 and TRBJ2-4; the table's D call of TRBD2 was not tested on the DNA. TRBV21-1 is given as a pseudogene. The length of the CDR3 is 22 residues. The CDR3 reads CASSNDTHQWTSLGLAKNIQYF. CDR3 nucleotide sequence: TGTGCCAGCAGCAATGACACCCACCAGTGGACTAGCTTAGGGCTAGCCAAAAACATTCAGTACTTC.

This sequence joins TRBV5-4 and TRBJ2-1; no clear D. Trimming stripped 0 bases from V and 3 bases from J, with 10 bases between. Germline V gene lookup returns CDR1 SGHNT and CDR2 YYREEE (reference sequence). This CDR3 contains 15 residues. DNA for the CDR3: TGTGCCAGCAGCTTGGGGGTCAGTTACTACAATGAGCAGTTCTTC. It yields the protein CASSLGVSYYNEQFF.

This chain connects TRBV18 to TRBJ2-5; D is possibly TRBD1 (5 bases). The length of the CDR3 is 16 residues. V was clipped by 1 base and J by 4 bases, with 16 bases between them. CDR1 and CDR2 from the germline V gene are KGHSH and LQKENI. CDR3 amino acids: CASSPRSPGMGETQYF. In nucleotides, the CDR3 is TGTGCCAGCTCACCACGGTCCCCAGGGATGGGAGAGACCCAGTACTTC.

The CDR3 sequence: CASSLRPSGREETQYF. The CDR3 DNA follows: TGTGCCAGCAGCTTACGTCCTAGCGGGAGAGAAGAGACCCAGTACTTC. This chain joins TRBV7-8 and TRBJ2-5; 10 positions agree with TRBD2. The junction had 6 bases not matched to a gene; V was cut back by 2 bases and J by 3 bases. The germline V gene has CDR1 SGHVS and CDR2 FQNEAQ. The CDR3 has 16 residues.

The chain employs TRBV18 and TRBJ2-1; maybe TRBD2 (6 bases). Trimming pared 2 bases from V and 5 bases from J, leaving 13 bases between. This CDR3 has 15 amino acids. Germline V lookup: CDR1 KGHSH, CDR2 LQKENI. CDR3 DNA sequence: TGTGCCAGCTCACCATTCGGGGGAGTGGACAATGAGCAGTTCTTC. This encodes CASSPFGGVDNEQFF. The entire variable domain, with the rest obtained from reference TRBV18 and TRBJ2-1, is as follows: NAGVMQNPRHLVRRRGQEARLRCSPMKGHSHVYWYRQLPEEGLKFMVYLQKENIIDESGMPKERFSAEFPKEGPSILRIQQVVRGDSAAYFCASSPFGGVDNEQFFGPGTRLTVL.

For this clone: The same CDR3 also results from other DNA sequences found in this sample. The chain combines TRBV6-5 with TRBJ2-7; TRBD1 might be the D (6 bases). CDR1 and CDR2 from the germline V gene are MNHEY and SVGAGI. This CDR3 has 15 amino acids. V lost 2 bases and J lost 2, with 13 bases in between. The CDR3 DNA reads as TGTGCCAGCAGTTACCTTGGACAGCGAGCCTACGAGCAGTACTTC. It yields the protein CASSYLGQRAYEQYF.